This T cell receptor beta chain derives from a study of identical twins. Points from the study as a whole: Conclusions rested on cross-sectional statistics rather than following the same donors. Memory repertoires showed no such pattern, whereas abundant cord blood beta clonotypes carried fewer insertions.

Template switching added a universal primer site, and cDNA bore unique molecular identifiers. From the 5' RACE reads, TCRdb called clonotypes with MiXCR, one entry per CDR3 protein. Among roughly 690,000 distinct CDR3 sequences listed, around 5.7% were seen once. All donors comprised healthy Caucasians. This clonotype appeared many times. What it binds is unknown. The material sequenced was naive T cells sorted from blood. The receptor comes from a man between 18 and 29 years old in good health.

The CDR3 protein is CASSYLAHEQFF. CDR3 nucleotides: TGTGCCAGCAGTTACTTAGCGCATGAGCAGTTCTTC. The chain recombines TRBV6-5 with TRBJ2-1; D might be TRBD2 (5 bases). From germline, CDR1 is MNHEY and CDR2 SVGAGI. The CDR3 runs 12 residues. V lost 1 base and J lost 8, with 6 bases in between.